This passage covers 13 T cell receptor beta chains from one sample sequenced in a study of T cells in Graves' hyperthyroidism and ophthalmopathy. Template material for amplifying TCR beta CDR3 regions consisted of RNA transcripts. Initially, a first-round RT-PCR of the TCR CDR3 employed the HTBI primer set. One entry per CDR3 protein, called by TCRdb with MiXCR from the multiplex PCR reads. Of about 700,000 distinct CDR3 sequences listed, 40% to 55% were seen once; the top ten hold under 8.5%. Material: peripheral blood or thyroid tissue (not recorded which). Receptors originate from an adult man with Graves' disease, either hyperthyroidism or ophthalmopathy (not recorded which).

The chain recombines TRBV29-1 with TRBJ2-7; 7 bases match TRBD2. Trimming removed 6 bases from V and 2 bases from J; junction bases left unmatched: 7. CDR3 length: 13 amino acids. In germline, CDR1 is SQVTM, CDR2 ANQGSEA. The DNA for the CDR3 is TGCAGCGTAGGGCTAGCGGCGACCTACGAGCAGTACTTC. This gives the protein CSVGLAATYEQYF.

This clonotype has a count of ten or more. J is TRBJ1-2 and V is TRBV24-1; no definite D call. The ends were cut back, 3 bases at V and 2 bases at J, with 3 bases in the middle. This CDR3 has 12 amino acids. Germline lookup yields CDR1 KGHDR and CDR2 SFDVKD. As DNA, the CDR3 is TGTGCCACCAGTGATAACAACTATGGCTACACCTTC. It translates to CATSDNNYGYTF.

As concerns this clonotype: Since a much larger clone is just one base distant, this may be a read error. This sequence joins TRBV7-9 and TRBJ2-7; D is unclear. Trimming took 8 bases from V and 6 from J, leaving 17 bases between them. This CDR3 region has 13 residues. From germline, CDR1 is SEHNR and CDR2 FQNEAQ (reference sequence). CDR3: CASGPFRTGEQYF. DNA of the CDR3: TGTGCCAGCGGCCCTTTCCGGACGGGCGAGCAGTACTTC. The whole variable domain, filled in from reference TRBV7-9 and TRBJ2-7, reads DTGVSQNPRHKITKRGQNVTFRCDPISEHNRLYWYRQTLGQGPEFLTYFQNEAQLEKSRLLSDRFSAERPKGSFSTLEIQRTEQGDSAMYLCASGPFRTGEQYFGPGTRLTVT.

In this sample, this clonotype turned up many times. This chain joins TRBV10-3 and TRBJ1-5; D may be TRBD1 (5 bases). Germline CDR1 is ENHRY and CDR2 is SYGVKD. The CDR3 is 15 amino acids. V lost 6 bases, J lost 2 bases, and 14 bases lay in between. CDR3 in DNA: TGTGCCATCAGCAACCAGGGAATGGGCAATCAGCCCCAGCATTTT. Its protein is CAISNQGMGNQPQHF.

This clonotype appeared many times. The chain couples TRBV7-9 to TRBJ2-5; D perhaps matches TRBD1 (6 bases). The CDR3 contains 12 residues. V lost 5 bases, J lost 2 bases, and 6 bases lay in between. The germline V gene encodes CDR1 SEHNR and CDR2 FQNEAQ (reference sequence). The CDR3 sequence is CASSQGQETQYF. CDR3 in DNA: TGTGCCAGCAGCCAGGGGCAAGAGACCCAGTACTTC.

There are a few counts of this clonotype. V and J are TRBV20-1 and TRBJ1-2; D is uncertain. Trimming removed 3 bases at V and 3 bases at J, with 14 bases between. The CDR3 runs 14 residues. From germline, CDR1 is DFQATT and CDR2 SNEGSKA (reference sequence). The CDR3 protein is CSASREIGDYGYTF. The CDR3, as DNA: TGCAGTGCTAGTCGTGAGATTGGGGACTATGGCTACACCTTC.

This clonotype showed up many times. The V call is TRBV2, the J call TRBJ1-5; TRBD1 matches 8 bases. Trimming removed 3 bases from V and 2 bases from J; junction bases left unmatched: 3. The V gene's germline CDR1 is SNHLY and CDR2 FYNNEI. The CDR3 loop spans 15 amino acids. The CDR3 DNA is TGTGCCAGCAGTGACGGACAGGGACGCAATCAGCCCCAGCATTTT. Its protein is CASSDGQGRNQPQHF.

V is TRBV19 and J is TRBJ1-5; D possibly corresponds to TRBD1 (5 bases). Germline V gene lookup returns CDR1 LNHDA and CDR2 SQIVND (reference sequence). This CDR3 is 15 amino acids long. Trimming took 10 bases from V and 0 from J, leaving 16 bases between them. CDR3 nucleotides: TGTGCCACCAGGGCCGAGGGCTATAGCAATCAGCCCCAGCATTTT. Its translation: CATRAEGYSNQPQHF. Full variable domain (missing parts from reference TRBV19 and TRBJ1-5): DGGITQSPKYLFRKEGQNVTLSCEQNLNHDAMYWYRQDPGQGLRLIYYSQIVNDFQKGDIAEGYSVSREKKESFPLTVTSAQKNPTAFYLCATRAEGYSNQPQHFGDGTRLSIL.

This clonotype has just a few counts. This chain uses TRBV20-1 with TRBJ1-6; a possible D gene is TRBD1 (5 bases). CDR3 length equals 15 residues. The V gene lost 3 bases and the J gene lost 0 bases, with 9 bases spanning the gap. Germline V gives CDR1 DFQATT, CDR2 SNEGSKA (reference sequence). The CDR3 loop is CSASAGTSYNSPLHF. CDR3 DNA sequence: TGCAGTGCTAGTGCTGGGACCTCCTATAATTCACCCCTCCACTTT.

J is TRBJ2-7 and V is TRBV2; 16 positions match TRBD2. Germline V CDR1 and CDR2: SNHLY, FYNNEI. The J segment lost 5 bases and the V segment lost 4 bases, leaving 14 bases of the junction unmatched. This CDR3 spans 19 amino acids. Written as DNA, the CDR3 is TGTGCCAGCAGTGGCCCGGGACTAGCGGGAGGGCCGATCTTCCACGAGCAGTACTTC. Its translation: CASSGPGLAGGPIFHEQYF.

The genes are TRBV7-2 and TRBJ1-6; TRBD1 agrees at 8 bases. Germline CDR1 SGHTA, CDR2 FQGNSA. Trimming at V came to 5 bases and at J to 10 bases, leaving 10 bases not matched to a gene. The CDR3 contains 15 residues. This CDR3 is CASSPSGQGRSPLHF. The CDR3 DNA sequence: TGTGCCAGCAGCCCCAGCGGACAGGGAAGATCACCCCTCCACTTT.

In this sample, this clonotype turned up a few times. This chain uses TRBV20-1 with TRBJ1-5; D is perhaps TRBD1 (6 bases). Between the trimmed V and J ends, which lost 4 bases and 7 bases, there was a span of 14 bases. Looked up from germline, CDR1 is DFQATT and CDR2 is SNEGSKA (reference sequence). This CDR3 comprises 13 residues. Here the CDR3 DNA reads TGCAGTGCTATACGACAGGTTGGGCAGCCCCAGCATTTT. Residues: CSAIRQVGQPQHF.

This clonotype was seen more than once but under ten times. The V call is TRBV5-1, the J call TRBJ1-2; D unclear. The CDR3 length is 11 residues. V lost 0 bases, J lost 10 bases, and 7 bases lay in between. Germline CDR1 and CDR2: SGHRS and YFSETQ. The CDR3 nucleotides are TGCGCCAGCAGCTTGGACGGTCTCTACACCTTC. Its protein is CASSLDGLYTF.